This TCR beta chain originates from a study of blood T cell repertoires in COVID-19. Study summary: The samples span acute and convalescent COVID-19 from the United States, Italy and Spain. T cells, B-cell-depleted T cells, or PBMCs supplied cDNA or gDNA.

This clone was seen just once. J was trimmed by 1 base and V by 4 bases; bases with no gene match: 6. The germline V gene has CDR1 SGHDT and CDR2 YYEEEE. This CDR3 is 15 amino acids long. Per the authors' pipeline: Reference gene primers were amplified, and this amplification served to estimate nucleated cell counts. Clones were sequenced by immunoSEQ multiplex PCR, and TCRdb holds only the in-frame ones, with some missing. V and J calls and clone size are copied from that table; D and trimming were computed from the DNA. The sample lists 110,000 to 150,000 clones; 85% to 90% were seen once. Sequencing was carried out using peripheral blood. The clonotype comes from a human donor in a cohort sampled during active COVID-19. The V and J genes are TRBV5-6 and TRBJ2-7; 9 positions match TRBD2. CDR3 in DNA: TGTGCCAGCAGCACCGGCGGACTAGCGTCCTACGAGCAGTACTTC. It translates to CASSTGGLASYEQYF.